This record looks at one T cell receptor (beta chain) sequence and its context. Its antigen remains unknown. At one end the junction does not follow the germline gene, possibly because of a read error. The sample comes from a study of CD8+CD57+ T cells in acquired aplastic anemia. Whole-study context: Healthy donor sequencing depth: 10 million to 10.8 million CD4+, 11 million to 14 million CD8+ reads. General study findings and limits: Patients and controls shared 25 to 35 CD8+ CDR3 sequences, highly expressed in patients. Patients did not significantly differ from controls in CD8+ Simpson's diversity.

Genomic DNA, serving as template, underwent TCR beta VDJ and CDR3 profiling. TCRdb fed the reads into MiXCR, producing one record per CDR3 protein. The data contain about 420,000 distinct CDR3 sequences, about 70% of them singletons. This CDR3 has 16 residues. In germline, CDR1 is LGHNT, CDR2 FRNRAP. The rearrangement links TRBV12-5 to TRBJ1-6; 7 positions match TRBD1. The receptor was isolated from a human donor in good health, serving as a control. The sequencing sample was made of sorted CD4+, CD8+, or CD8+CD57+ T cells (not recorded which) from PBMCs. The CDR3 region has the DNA TGTGCCAGCAGACCCCGGGACAGAACTCATAATTCACCCCGCCACTTT. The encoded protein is CASRPRDRTHNSPRHF.